This T cell receptor beta chain was sequenced during a study of blood T cell repertoires in COVID-19. About the study: T cells, B-cell-depleted T cells, or PBMCs supplied cDNA or gDNA.

Trimming left V 3 bases short and J 7 bases short, with 10 bases between. Germline assignment: CDR1 GTSNPN and CDR2 SVGIG (reference sequence). This CDR3 contains 12 residues. Sequencing used immunoSEQ multiplex PCR; TCRdb keeps in-frame clones, though not all of them. Here the sample spans roughly 250,000 clones, 85% being singletons. This clonotype was obtained from a woman aged 55-69 years with active or convalescent COVID-19. Sequenced: peripheral blood. J is TRBJ1-3 and V is TRBV30, with D maybe TRBD1 (5 bases). The CDR3 DNA sequence: TGTGCCTGGAGGATGGAGGGGAACACCATATATTTT. This translates into CAWRMEGNTIYF.